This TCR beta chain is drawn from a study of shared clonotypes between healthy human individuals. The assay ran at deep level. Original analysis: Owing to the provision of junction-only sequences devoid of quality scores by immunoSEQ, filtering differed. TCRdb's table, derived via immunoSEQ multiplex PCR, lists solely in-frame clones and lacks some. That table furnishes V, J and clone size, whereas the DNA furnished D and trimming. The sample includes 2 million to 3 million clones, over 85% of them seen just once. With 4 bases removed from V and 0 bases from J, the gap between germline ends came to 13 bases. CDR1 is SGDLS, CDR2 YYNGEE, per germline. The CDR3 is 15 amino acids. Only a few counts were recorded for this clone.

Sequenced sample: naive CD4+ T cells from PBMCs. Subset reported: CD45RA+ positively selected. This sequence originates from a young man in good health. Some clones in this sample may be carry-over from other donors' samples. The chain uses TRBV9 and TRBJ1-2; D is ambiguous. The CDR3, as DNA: TGTGCCAGCAGCCCTCGACACGCCACTAACTATGGCTACACCTTC. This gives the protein CASSPRHATNYGYTF.